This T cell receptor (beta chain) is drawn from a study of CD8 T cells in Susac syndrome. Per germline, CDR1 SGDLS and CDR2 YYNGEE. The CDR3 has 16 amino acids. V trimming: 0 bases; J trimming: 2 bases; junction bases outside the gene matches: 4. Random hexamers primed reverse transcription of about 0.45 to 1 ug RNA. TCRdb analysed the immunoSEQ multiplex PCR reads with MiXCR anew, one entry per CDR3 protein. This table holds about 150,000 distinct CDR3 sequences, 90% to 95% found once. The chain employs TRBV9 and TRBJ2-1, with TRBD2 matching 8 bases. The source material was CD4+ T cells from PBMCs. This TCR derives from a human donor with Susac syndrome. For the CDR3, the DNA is TGTGCCAGCAGCGTAGTTGAGCGGGGGCCCTACAATGAGCAGTTCTTC. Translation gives CASSVVERGPYNEQFF.